This TCR beta chain was identified during a study of long-term antiretroviral therapy in people with HIV. Study-level background: The oldest samples precede the 2015 immediate-ART recommendation by about a decade. General study findings and limits: Diversity measured after ART increased yet remained under transplant donor controls. Dominating the repertoire at all time points were the clones that expanded before ART.

Regarding this clone: Its matching antigen is unknown.

Investigators performed immunoSEQ version v3.0 at survey level. This table comes from immunoSEQ multiplex PCR, and its TCRdb copy is limited to in-frame clones, with some not included. The sample includes 20,000 to 25,000 clones, 65% to 90% of them seen just once. V lost 7 bases, J lost 2 bases, and 5 bases stayed unmatched. The CDR3 has 13 amino acids. Germline CDR1 and CDR2: ENHRY and SYGVKD. This specimen was unsorted PBMCs, taken 0.1 years before starting antiretroviral therapy. This sequence was found in a man between 35 and 55 years old with HIV. The chain couples TRBV10-3 to TRBJ2-7, with 7 positions matching TRBD2. The CDR3 here is CAINAGAAYEQYF. CDR3 nucleotide sequence: TGTGCCATCAACGCGGGAGCCGCCTACGAGCAGTACTTC.